The source of this T cell receptor (beta chain) is a study of shared clonotypes between healthy human individuals. CDR3 length: 14 residues. Germline lookup yields CDR1 SGHDN and CDR2 FVKESK. V was pared by 0 bases and J by 4 bases, with 8 bases between. Every subset's genomic DNA went evenly onto several immunoSEQ plates. Clones were sequenced by immunoSEQ multiplex PCR, and TCRdb holds only the in-frame ones, with some missing. The sample holds over 400,000 clones; approximately 84% are singletons and the top ten take roughly 13%. The sequence derives from a woman aged 40 to 50 in good health. Some clones in this sample may be carry-over from other donors' samples. Material: PBMCs. The chain uses TRBV14 and TRBJ2-3; D unclear. CDR3 amino acids: CASSQDLGPDTQYF. The CDR3 DNA sequence: TGTGCCAGCAGCCAAGATTTAGGGCCAGATACGCAGTATTTT.